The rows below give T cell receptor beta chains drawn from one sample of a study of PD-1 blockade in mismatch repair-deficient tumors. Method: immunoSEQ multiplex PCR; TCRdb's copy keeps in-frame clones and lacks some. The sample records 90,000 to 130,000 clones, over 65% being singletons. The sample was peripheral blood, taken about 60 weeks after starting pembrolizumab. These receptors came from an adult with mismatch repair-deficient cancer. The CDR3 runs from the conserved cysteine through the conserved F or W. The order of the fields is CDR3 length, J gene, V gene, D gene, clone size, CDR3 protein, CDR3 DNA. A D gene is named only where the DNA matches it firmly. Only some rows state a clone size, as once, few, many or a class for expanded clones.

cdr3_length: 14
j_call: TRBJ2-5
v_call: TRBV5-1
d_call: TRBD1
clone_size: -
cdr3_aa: CASSWTGAQETQYF
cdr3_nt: TGCGCCAGCAGCTGGACAGGCGCACAAGAGACCCAGTACTTC

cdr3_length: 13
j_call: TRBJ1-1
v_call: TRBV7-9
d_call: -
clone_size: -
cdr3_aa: CASSTLGNTEAFF
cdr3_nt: TGTGCCAGCAGCACCTTGGGGAACACTGAAGCTTTCTTT

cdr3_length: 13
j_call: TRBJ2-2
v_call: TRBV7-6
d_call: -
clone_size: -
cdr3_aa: CASSQQGPGELFF
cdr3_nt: TGTGCCAGCAGCCAACAGGGTCCCGGGGAGCTGTTTTTT

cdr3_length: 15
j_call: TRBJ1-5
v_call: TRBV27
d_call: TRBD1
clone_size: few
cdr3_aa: CASRATAQGYRPQHF
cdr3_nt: TGTGCCAGCAGAGCCACGGCACAGGGGTACCGGCCCCAGCATTTT

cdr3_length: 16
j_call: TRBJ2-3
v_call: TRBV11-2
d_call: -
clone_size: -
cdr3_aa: CASSRPEGPSTDTQYF
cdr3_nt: TGTGCCAGCAGCCGCCCCGAGGGACCTAGCACAGATACGCAGTATTTT

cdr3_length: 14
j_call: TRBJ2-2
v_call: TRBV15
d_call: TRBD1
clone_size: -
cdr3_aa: CATSRYRGPGELFF
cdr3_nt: TGTGCCACCAGCAGATACAGGGGACCCGGGGAGCTGTTTTTT

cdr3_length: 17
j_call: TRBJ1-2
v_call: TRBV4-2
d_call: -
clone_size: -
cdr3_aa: CASSREPNFQGEGGYTF
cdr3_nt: TGTGCCAGCAGCCGAGAACCGAATTTCCAGGGTGAAGGCGGCTACACCTTC

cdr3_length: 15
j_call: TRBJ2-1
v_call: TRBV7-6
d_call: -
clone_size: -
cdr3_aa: CASSLSRGPYNEQFF
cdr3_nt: TGTGCCAGCAGCTTATCCCGTGGGCCTTACAATGAGCAGTTCTTC

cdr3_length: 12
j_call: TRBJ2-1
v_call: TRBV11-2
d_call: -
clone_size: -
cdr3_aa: CASSLGVDEQFF
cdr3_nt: TGTGCCAGCAGCCTTGGGGTGGATGAGCAGTTCTTC

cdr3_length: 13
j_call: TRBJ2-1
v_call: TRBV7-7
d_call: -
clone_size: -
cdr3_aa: CASSPRTHNEQFF
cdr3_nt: TGTGCTAGCAGCCCACGGACACACAATGAGCAGTTCTTC

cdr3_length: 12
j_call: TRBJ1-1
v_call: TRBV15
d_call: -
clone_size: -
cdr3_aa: CATSRENSGAFF
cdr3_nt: TGTGCCACCAGCAGAGAGAATTCGGGAGCTTTCTTT

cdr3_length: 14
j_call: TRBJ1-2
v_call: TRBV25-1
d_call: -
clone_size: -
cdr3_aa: CASSESHGNYGYTF
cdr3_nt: TGTGCCAGCAGTGAATCCCACGGTAACTATGGCTACACCTTC

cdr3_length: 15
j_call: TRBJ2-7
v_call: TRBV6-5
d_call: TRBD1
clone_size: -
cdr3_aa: CASSFSPGTGVEQYF
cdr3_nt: TGTGCCAGCAGTTTCTCACCCGGGACAGGGGTCGAGCAGTACTTC

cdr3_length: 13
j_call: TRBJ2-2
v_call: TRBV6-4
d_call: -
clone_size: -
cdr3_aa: CASSDENTGELFF
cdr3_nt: TGTGCCAGCAGTGACGAGAACACCGGGGAGCTGTTTTTT

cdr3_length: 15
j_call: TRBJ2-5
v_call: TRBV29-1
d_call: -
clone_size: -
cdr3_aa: CSVGRDSLRVETQYF
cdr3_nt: TGCAGCGTTGGCCGGGACTCACTCAGGGTAGAGACCCAGTACTTC

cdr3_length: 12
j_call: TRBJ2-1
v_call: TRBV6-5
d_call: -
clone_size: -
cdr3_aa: CASSGQYNEQFF
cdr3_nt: TGTGCCAGCAGTGGACAGTACAATGAGCAGTTCTTC

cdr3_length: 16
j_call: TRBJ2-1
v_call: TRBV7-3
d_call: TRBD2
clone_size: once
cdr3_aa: CASSPVPAGVINEQFF
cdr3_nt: TGTGCCAGCAGCCCCGTTCCAGCGGGAGTTATCAATGAGCAGTTCTTC

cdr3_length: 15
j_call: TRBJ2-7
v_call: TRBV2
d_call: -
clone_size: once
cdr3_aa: CASSSPGTSTYEQYF
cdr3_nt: TGTGCCAGCAGTTCCCCCGGGACATCAACCTACGAGCAGTACTTC

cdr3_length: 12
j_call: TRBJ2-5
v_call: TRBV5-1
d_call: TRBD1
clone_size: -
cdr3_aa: CASGTAKETQYF
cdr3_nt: TGCGCCAGCGGGACAGCAAAAGAGACCCAGTACTTC

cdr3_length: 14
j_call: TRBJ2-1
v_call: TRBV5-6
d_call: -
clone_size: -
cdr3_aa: CASSLSGFHNEQFF
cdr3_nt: TGTGCCAGCAGCTTATCCGGGTTCCACAATGAGCAGTTCTTC

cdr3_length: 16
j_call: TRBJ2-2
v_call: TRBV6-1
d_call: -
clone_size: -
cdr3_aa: CASSELSQGGHGELFF
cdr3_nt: TGTGCCAGCAGTGAACTCTCTCAGGGGGGTCACGGGGAGCTGTTTTTT

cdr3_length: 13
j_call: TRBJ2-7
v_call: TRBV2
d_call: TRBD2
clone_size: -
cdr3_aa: CASSDSGKLEQYF
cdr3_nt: TGTGCCAGCAGTGATAGCGGGAAGCTCGAGCAGTACTTC

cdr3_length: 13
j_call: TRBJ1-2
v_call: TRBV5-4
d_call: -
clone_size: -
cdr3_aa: CASSLVGAYGYTF
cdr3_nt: TGTGCCAGCAGCTTGGTGGGGGCCTATGGCTACACCTTC

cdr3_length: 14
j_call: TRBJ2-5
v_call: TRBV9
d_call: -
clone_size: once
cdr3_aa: CASSVGDGKETQYF
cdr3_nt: TGTGCCAGCAGCGTAGGCGACGGAAAAGAGACCCAGTACTTC

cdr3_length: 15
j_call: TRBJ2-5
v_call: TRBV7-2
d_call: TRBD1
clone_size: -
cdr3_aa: CASSLETGAQETQYF
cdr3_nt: TGTGCCAGCAGCTTAGAGACAGGGGCGCAAGAGACCCAGTACTTC

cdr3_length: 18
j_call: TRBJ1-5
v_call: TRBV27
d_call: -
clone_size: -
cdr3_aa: CASSKVYVQTDSNQPQHF
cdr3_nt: TGTGCCAGCTCCAAAGTTTATGTCCAGACAGATAGCAATCAGCCCCAGCATTTT

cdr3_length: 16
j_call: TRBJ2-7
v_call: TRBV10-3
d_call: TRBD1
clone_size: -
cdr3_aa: CATGPGTGEGSYEQYF
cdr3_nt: TGTGCCACGGGTCCCGGGACAGGGGAGGGTTCCTACGAGCAGTACTTC